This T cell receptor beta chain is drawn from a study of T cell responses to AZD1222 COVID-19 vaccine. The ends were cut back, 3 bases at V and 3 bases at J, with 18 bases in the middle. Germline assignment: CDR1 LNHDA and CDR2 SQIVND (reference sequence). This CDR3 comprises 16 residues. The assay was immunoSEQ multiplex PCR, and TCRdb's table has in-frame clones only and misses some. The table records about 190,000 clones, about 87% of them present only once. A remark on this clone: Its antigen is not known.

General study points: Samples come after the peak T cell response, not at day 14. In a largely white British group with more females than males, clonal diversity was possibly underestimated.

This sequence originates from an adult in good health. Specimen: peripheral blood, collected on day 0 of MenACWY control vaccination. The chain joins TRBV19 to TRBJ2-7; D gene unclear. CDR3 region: CASSILGPQGVYEQYF. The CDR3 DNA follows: TGTGCCAGTAGTATTTTAGGGCCTCAAGGAGTCTACGAGCAGTACTTC.